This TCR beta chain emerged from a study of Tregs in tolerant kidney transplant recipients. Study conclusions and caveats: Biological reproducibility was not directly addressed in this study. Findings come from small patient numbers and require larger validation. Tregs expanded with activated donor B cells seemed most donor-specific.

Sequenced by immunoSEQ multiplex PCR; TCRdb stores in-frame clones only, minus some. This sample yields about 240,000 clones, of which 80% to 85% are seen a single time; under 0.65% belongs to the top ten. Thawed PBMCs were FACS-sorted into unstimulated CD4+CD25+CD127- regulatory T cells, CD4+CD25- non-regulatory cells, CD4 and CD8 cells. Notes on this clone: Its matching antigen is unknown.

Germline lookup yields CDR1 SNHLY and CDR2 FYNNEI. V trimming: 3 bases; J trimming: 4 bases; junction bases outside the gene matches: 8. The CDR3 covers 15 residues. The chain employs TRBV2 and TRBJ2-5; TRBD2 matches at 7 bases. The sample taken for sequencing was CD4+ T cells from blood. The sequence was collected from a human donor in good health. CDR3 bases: TGTGCCAGCAGTGATCCGGGAGGAAGGGGAGAGACCCAGTACTTC. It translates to CASSDPGGRGETQYF.